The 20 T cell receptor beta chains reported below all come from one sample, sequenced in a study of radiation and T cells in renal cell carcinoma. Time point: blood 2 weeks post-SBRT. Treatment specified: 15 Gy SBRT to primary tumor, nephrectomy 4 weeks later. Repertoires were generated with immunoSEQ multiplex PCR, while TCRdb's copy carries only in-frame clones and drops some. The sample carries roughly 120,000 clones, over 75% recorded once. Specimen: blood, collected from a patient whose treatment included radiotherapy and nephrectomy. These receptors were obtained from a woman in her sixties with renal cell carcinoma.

The CDR3 sequence is CASSLKGYEQYF. The CDR3 DNA is TGTGCCAGCAGCTTAAAGGGCTACGAGCAGTACTTC. This rearrangement joins TRBV11-2 to TRBJ2-5, with unresolved D. TRBJ2-7 explains the end of the DNA better; the J call may be wrong. This CDR3 contains 12 residues. From germline, CDR1 is SGHAT and CDR2 FQNNGV.

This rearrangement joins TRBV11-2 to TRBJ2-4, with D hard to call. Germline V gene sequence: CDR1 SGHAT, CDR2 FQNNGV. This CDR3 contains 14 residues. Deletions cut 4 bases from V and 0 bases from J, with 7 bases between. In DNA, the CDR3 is TGTGCCAGCAGCTCCCGACTAGCCAAAAACATTCAGTACTTC. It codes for CASSSRLAKNIQYF.

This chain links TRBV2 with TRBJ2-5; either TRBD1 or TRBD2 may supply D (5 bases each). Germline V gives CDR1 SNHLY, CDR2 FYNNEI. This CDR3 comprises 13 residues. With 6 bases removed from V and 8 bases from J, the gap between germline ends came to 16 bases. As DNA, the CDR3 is TGTGCCAGCAGAGGGGAGACCCTCACTACCCAGTACTTC. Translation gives CASRGETLTTQYF.

CDR3 region: CASSQEGQGLGNTIYF. CDR3 coding DNA: TGTGCCAGCAGCCAAGAAGGACAGGGTCTCGGAAACACCATATATTTT. V is TRBV4-2 and J is TRBJ1-3; 8 bases are shared with TRBD1. Germline lookup yields CDR1 LGHNA and CDR2 YNFKEQ. The V and J ends lost 0 bases and 4 bases, in that order; junction bases with no gene match: 5. This CDR3 spans 16 amino acids.

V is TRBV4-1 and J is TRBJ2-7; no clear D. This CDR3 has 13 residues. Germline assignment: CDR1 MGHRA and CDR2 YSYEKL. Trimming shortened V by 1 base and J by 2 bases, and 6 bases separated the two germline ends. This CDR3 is CASSQVLAYEQYF. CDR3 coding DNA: TGCGCCAGCAGCCAAGTGCTAGCCTACGAGCAGTACTTC.

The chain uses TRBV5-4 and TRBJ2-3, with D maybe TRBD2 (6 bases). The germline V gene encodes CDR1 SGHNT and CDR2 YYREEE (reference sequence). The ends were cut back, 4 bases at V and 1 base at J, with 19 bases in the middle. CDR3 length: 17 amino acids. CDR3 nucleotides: TGTGCCAGCAGCCCCTCAAAATGGGGGGTGGGCACAGATACGCAGTATTTT. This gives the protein CASSPSKWGVGTDTQYF.

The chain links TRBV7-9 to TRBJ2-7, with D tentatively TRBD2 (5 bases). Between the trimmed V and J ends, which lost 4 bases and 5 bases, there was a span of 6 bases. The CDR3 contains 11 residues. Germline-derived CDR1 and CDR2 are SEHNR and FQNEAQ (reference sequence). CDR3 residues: CASSSGDEQYF. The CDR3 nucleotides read TGTGCCAGCAGCTCCGGGGACGAGCAGTACTTC.

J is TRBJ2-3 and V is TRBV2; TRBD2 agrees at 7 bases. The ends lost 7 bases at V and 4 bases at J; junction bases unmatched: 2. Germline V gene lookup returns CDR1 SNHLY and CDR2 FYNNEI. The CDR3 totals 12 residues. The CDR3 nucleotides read TGTGCCAGCAAACGGGAGGCAGATACGCAGTATTTT. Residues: CASKREADTQYF.

CDR3 protein: CSVEDRGPFLYNEQFF. The DNA of the CDR3 is TGCAGCGTTGAAGACAGGGGCCCTTTCCTTTACAATGAGCAGTTCTTC. The V and J genes are TRBV29-1 and TRBJ2-1; TRBD1 might be the D (6 bases). CDR3 size: 16 residues. The V and J ends lost 0 bases and 4 bases respectively, with 16 bases between them. Germline values: CDR1 SQVTM, CDR2 ANQGSEA.

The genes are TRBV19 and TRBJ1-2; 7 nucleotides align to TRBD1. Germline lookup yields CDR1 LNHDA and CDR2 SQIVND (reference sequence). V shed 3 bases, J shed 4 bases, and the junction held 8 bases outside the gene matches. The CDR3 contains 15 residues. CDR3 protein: CASSIKGQLTYGYTF. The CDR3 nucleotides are TGTGCCAGTAGTATTAAGGGACAGTTGACCTATGGCTACACCTTC.

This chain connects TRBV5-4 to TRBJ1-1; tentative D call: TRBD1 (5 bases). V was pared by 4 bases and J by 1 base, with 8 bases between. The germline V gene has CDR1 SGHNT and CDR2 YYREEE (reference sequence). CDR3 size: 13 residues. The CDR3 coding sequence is TGTGCCAGCAGCCTCGACAGGAACACTGAAGCTTTCTTT. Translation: CASSLDRNTEAFF.

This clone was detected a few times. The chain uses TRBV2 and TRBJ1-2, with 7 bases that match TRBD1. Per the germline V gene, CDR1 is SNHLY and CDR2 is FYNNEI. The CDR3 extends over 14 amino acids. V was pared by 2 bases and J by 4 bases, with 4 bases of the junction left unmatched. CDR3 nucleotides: TGTGCCAGCAGTGAAATGGGACAGCGCTATGGCTACACCTTC. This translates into CASSEMGQRYGYTF.

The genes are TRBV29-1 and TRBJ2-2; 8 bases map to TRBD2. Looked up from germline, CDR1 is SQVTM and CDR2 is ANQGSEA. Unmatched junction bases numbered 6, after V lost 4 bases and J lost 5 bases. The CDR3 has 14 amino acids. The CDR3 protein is CSVVRGGTTGELFF. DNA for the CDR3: TGCAGCGTTGTACGGGGGGGCACAACCGGGGAGCTGTTTTTT.

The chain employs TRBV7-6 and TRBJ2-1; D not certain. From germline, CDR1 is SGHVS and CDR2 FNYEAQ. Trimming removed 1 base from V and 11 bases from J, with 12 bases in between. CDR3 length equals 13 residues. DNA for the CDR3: TGTGCCAGCAGCTTAGGAGGTCCTAATAAGCAGTTCTTC. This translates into CASSLGGPNKQFF.

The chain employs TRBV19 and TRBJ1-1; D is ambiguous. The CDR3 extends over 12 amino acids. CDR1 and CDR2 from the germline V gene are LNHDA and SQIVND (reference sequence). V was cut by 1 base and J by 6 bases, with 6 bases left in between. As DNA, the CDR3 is TGTGCCAGTAGTATAGGACAATCTGAAGCTTTCTTT. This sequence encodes CASSIGQSEAFF. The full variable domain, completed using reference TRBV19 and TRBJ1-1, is DGGITQSPKYLFRKEGQNVTLSCEQNLNHDAMYWYRQDPGQGLRLIYYSQIVNDFQKGDIAEGYSVSREKKESFPLTVTSAQKNPTAFYLCASSIGQSEAFFGQGTRLTVV.

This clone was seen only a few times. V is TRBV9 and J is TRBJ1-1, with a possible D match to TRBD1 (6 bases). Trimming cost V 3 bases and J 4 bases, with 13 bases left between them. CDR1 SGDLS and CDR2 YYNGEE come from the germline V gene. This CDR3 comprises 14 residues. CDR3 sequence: CASSDLGGITEAFF. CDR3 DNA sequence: TGTGCCAGCAGCGACCTAGGGGGGATCACTGAAGCTTTCTTT. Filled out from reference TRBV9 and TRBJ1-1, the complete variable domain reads DSGVTQTPKHLITATGQRVTLRCSPRSGDLSVYWYQQSLDQGLQFLIQYYNGEERAKGNILERFSAQQFPDLHSELNLSSLELGDSALYFCASSDLGGITEAFFGQGTRLTVV.

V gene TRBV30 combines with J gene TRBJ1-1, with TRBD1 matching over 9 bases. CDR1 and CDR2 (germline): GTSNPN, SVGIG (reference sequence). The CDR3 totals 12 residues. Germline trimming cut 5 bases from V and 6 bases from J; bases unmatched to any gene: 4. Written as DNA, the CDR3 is TGTGCCTGGCGGGACAGGGCCTCTGAAGCTTTCTTT. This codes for CAWRDRASEAFF.

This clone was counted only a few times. The CDR3 loop reads CSVGERGPEAFF. As DNA, the CDR3 is TGCAGCGTTGGGGAACGAGGCCCTGAAGCTTTCTTT. J is TRBJ1-1 and V is TRBV29-1, with unresolved D. Germline V gives CDR1 SQVTM, CDR2 ANQGSEA. Trimming took off 4 bases at V and 6 bases at J, with 12 bases between the two ends. The CDR3 is 12 residues long.

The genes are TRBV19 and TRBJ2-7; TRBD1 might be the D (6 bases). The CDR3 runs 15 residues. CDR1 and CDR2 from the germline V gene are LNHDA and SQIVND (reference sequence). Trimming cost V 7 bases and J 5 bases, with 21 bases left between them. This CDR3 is CASTSGGTQSNEQYF. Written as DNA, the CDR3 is TGTGCCAGTACCTCAGGTGGGACACAGAGCAACGAGCAGTACTTC. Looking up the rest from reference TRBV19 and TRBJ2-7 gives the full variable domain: DGGITQSPKYLFRKEGQNVTLSCEQNLNHDAMYWYRQDPGQGLRLIYYSQIVNDFQKGDIAEGYSVSREKKESFPLTVTSAQKNPTAFYLCASTSGGTQSNEQYFGPGTRLTVT.

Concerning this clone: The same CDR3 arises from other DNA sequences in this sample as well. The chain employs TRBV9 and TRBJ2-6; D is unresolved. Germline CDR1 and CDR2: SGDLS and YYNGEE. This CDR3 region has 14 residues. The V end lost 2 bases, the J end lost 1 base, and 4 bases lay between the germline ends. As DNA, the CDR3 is TGTGCCAGCAGCGTTTCATCTGGGGCCAACGTCCTGACTTTC. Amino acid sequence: CASSVSSGANVLTF.